The 23 T cell receptor beta chains in this list originate from one sample, sequenced in a study of shared clonotypes between healthy human individuals. The method was immunoSEQ multiplex PCR; TCRdb's version includes in-frame clones alone and lacks a portion of them. In the table there are some 2 million clones, about 95% of which are singletons. Naive CD8 isolation took CD45RO-negative cells positively selected for CCR7 and excluded terminally differentiated effector memory CD45RA+ cells. Sequencing was carried out using naive CD8+ T cells sorted from blood. Source of these receptors: a man aged 18-30 years in good health.

Turning to this clone: The sample has other DNA sequences that encode this CDR3 too. The gene calls are TRBV4-1 and TRBJ2-3, with unresolved D. The CDR3 covers 13 residues. V lost 1 base and J lost 4, with 6 bases in between. Germline-derived CDR1 and CDR2 are MGHRA and YSYEKL. The CDR3 reads CASSQVRSDTQYF. In DNA form, the CDR3 reads TGCGCCAGCAGCCAAGTCCGTTCAGATACGCAGTATTTT.

This chain uses TRBV11-2 with TRBJ1-6; 7 bases match TRBD1. The CDR3 has 18 residues. Germline lookup yields CDR1 SGHAT and CDR2 FQNNGV. Germline trimming cut 5 bases from V and 0 bases from J; bases unmatched to any gene: 10. The CDR3 loop reads CASSPNPGQSSYNSPLHF. The DNA of the CDR3 is TGTGCCAGCAGCCCCAATCCGGGACAGAGCTCCTATAATTCACCCCTCCACTTT.

The gene calls are TRBV14 and TRBJ2-7; no definite D call. CDR1 and CDR2 from the germline V gene are SGHDN and FVKESK. Trimming stripped 4 bases from V and 2 bases from J, with 9 bases between. There are 13 residues in the CDR3. CDR3 residues: CASSLANPYEQYF. CDR3 DNA sequence: TGTGCCAGCAGCCTCGCGAACCCCTACGAGCAGTACTTC.

This sequence joins TRBV5-4 and TRBJ1-2; D gene ambiguous. Germline V gene sequence: CDR1 SGHNT, CDR2 YYREEE (reference sequence). The CDR3 length is 13 residues. Trimming took 4 bases from V and 4 from J, leaving 11 bases between them. The CDR3 protein is CASSAEAVYGYTF. The CDR3 DNA sequence: TGTGCCAGCAGCGCGGAGGCAGTCTATGGCTACACCTTC. The whole variable domain, remainder taken from reference TRBV5-4 and TRBJ1-2, is ETGVTQSPTHLIKTRGQQVTLRCSSQSGHNTVSWYQQALGQGPQFIFQYYREEENGRGNFPPRFSGLQFPNYSSELNVNALELDDSALYLCASSAEAVYGYTFGSGTRLTVV.

V usage is TRBV7-9 and J usage is TRBJ2-5; maybe TRBD2 (6 bases). The CDR3 is 19 residues long. The V gene lost 5 bases and the J gene lost 2 bases, with 27 bases spanning the gap. CDR1 SEHNR and CDR2 FQNEAQ come from the germline V gene (reference sequence). The CDR3 DNA reads TGTGCCAGCAGCCCATCGATTTCCGCGGGGCCAGAACAACAAGAGACCCAGTACTTC. Its protein product is CASSPSISAGPEQQETQYF.

DNA for the CDR3: TGTGCCAGCAGCCCGCCGGACAGCTCCTACGAGCAGTACTTC. Encoded protein: CASSPPDSSYEQYF. The rearrangement links TRBV7-2 to TRBJ2-7; maybe TRBD1 (6 bases). CDR3 length: 14 residues. V gave up 5 bases and J gave up 0 bases, with 11 bases separating them. From germline, CDR1 is SGHTA and CDR2 FQGNSA.

The chain is built from TRBV5-1 and TRBJ2-7; D is possibly TRBD2 (6 bases). Germline loops: CDR1 SGHRS, CDR2 YFSETQ. The CDR3 length is 15 residues. Trimming removed 5 bases at V and 5 bases at J, with 20 bases between. Here the CDR3 DNA reads TGCGCCAGCAGACCCGGGAGCCCGCGTGGCGACGAGCAGTACTTC. It yields the protein CASRPGSPRGDEQYF.

This chain links TRBV28 with TRBJ1-2; D possibly corresponds to TRBD1 (5 bases). V gave up 5 bases and J gave up 6 bases, with 13 bases separating them. Per germline, CDR1 MDHEN and CDR2 SYDVKM. The CDR3 totals 13 residues. The CDR3 DNA reads TGTGCCAGCAGTCCCGGGACGACCAATGGCTACACCTTC. Protein: CASSPGTTNGYTF.

J is TRBJ1-3 and V is TRBV2; tentatively, D is TRBD1 (6 bases). The CDR3 extends over 15 amino acids. The ends were cut back, 1 base at V and 2 bases at J, with 9 bases in the middle. Germline V gene sequence: CDR1 SNHLY, CDR2 FYNNEI. The CDR3 coding sequence is TGTGCCAGCAGTGAAGGACAGGCTGCTGGAAACACCATATATTTT. Translated: CASSEGQAAGNTIYF.

The rearrangement joins TRBV10-1 to TRBJ2-7, with D unclear. This CDR3 region has 13 residues. From germline, CDR1 is WNHNN and CDR2 SYGVQD (reference sequence). V lost 3 bases, J lost 1 base, and 7 bases lay in between. CDR3 residues: CASSDHSSYEQYF. CDR3 sequence (DNA): TGCGCCAGCAGTGACCACTCGTCCTACGAGCAGTACTTC.

This chain joins TRBV2 and TRBJ2-4; D is uncertain. The CDR3 is 14 amino acids. Germline CDR1 and CDR2: SNHLY and FYNNEI. V was cut by 2 bases and J by 0 bases, with 5 bases left in between. In DNA, the CDR3 is TGTGCCAGCAGTGAAATTTTAGCCAAAAACATTCAGTACTTC. Translated: CASSEILAKNIQYF.

V usage is TRBV7-2 and J usage is TRBJ1-2; 8 bases are a match to TRBD1. CDR1 is SGHTA and CDR2 is FQGNSA in the germline V gene. CDR3 length: 15 amino acids. V shed 5 bases, J shed 2 bases, and the junction held 7 bases outside the gene matches. This CDR3 is CASSDRDRLNYGYTF. As DNA, the CDR3 is TGTGCCAGCAGCGACCGGGACAGGTTGAACTATGGCTACACCTTC.

The chain's CDR3 is CASSLGSLSTDTQYF. For the CDR3, the DNA is TGTGCCAGCAGCTTGGGCAGCCTAAGCACAGATACGCAGTATTTT. V usage is TRBV7-9 and J usage is TRBJ2-3; the D is unclear. CDR3 length: 15 residues. V dropped 3 bases and J dropped 0 bases, with 10 bases sitting between them. Germline CDR1 is SEHNR and CDR2 is FQNEAQ (reference sequence).

This chain joins TRBV2 and TRBJ2-7; D unresolved. Looked up from germline, CDR1 is SNHLY and CDR2 is FYNNEI. The CDR3 runs 15 residues. The V and J ends lost 0 bases and 3 bases respectively, with 12 bases between them. Here the CDR3 reads CASSEAGNSYYEQYF. CDR3 bases: TGTGCCAGCAGTGAAGCTGGGAACAGTTACTACGAGCAGTACTTC.

V and J are TRBV6-6 and TRBJ1-1, with D unresolved. The V gene's germline CDR1 is MNHNY and CDR2 SVGAGI (reference sequence). V was cut by 0 bases and J by 1 base, with 9 bases left in between. The CDR3 loop spans 15 amino acids. CDR3 sequence: CASSYSPGPNTEAFF. The CDR3 DNA follows: TGTGCCAGCAGTTACTCCCCCGGGCCGAACACTGAAGCTTTCTTT.

The rearrangement uses TRBV27 and TRBJ2-7, with a possible D match to TRBD1 (6 bases). Trimming removed 5 bases from V and 0 bases from J, with 14 bases in between. The germline V gene has CDR1 MNHEY and CDR2 SMNVEV (reference sequence). The CDR3 loop spans 15 amino acids. The CDR3 sequence: CASSQDSSSSYEQYF. DNA for the CDR3: TGTGCCAGCAGTCAGGACAGCTCGAGCTCCTACGAGCAGTACTTC.

J is TRBJ2-7 and V is TRBV30, with 7 nucleotides matching TRBD2. This CDR3 has 11 residues. Germline V gene sequence: CDR1 GTSNPN, CDR2 SVGIG (reference sequence). After removal of 5 bases from V and 5 bases from J, the junction contained 3 bases not matched to a gene. The CDR3: CAWQAGNEQYF. The CDR3 nucleotides are TGTGCCTGGCAAGCGGGAAACGAGCAGTACTTC.

A remark on this clone: One junction end does not reproduce the germline sequence, and a read error may be involved. V is TRBV7-7 and J is TRBJ2-7; 9 bases map to TRBD1. The CDR3 is made up of 15 amino acids. The germline V gene encodes CDR1 SSHAT and CDR2 FNYEAQ (reference sequence). CDR3 nucleotide sequence: TGTGCTAGCAGCCTAGGACAGGGGATCTCCTACGAGCAGTACTTC. Translated, it gives CASSLGQGISYEQYF.

The chain has TRBV11-2 and TRBJ2-7; possible D gene TRBD2, 5 bases. CDR3 length equals 17 residues. The V end lost 3 bases, the J end lost 2 bases, and 20 bases lay between the germline ends. Looked up from germline, CDR1 is SGHAT and CDR2 is FQNNGV. CDR3 protein: CASSFGLSDLLPYEQYF. CDR3 in DNA: TGTGCCAGCAGCTTCGGGCTTAGCGACCTCTTACCCTACGAGCAGTACTTC.

The CDR3 DNA is TGTGCCAGCAGCGTAGGGGAGGGGGACTATGGCTACACCTTC. This gives the protein CASSVGEGDYGYTF. The V and J genes are TRBV9 and TRBJ1-2, with D maybe TRBD1 (6 bases). The V and J ends lost 0 bases and 3 bases respectively, with 9 bases between them. The CDR3 is 14 residues long. Germline assignment: CDR1 SGDLS and CDR2 YYNGEE.

The J gene is TRBJ1-6, the V gene TRBV11-2; 7 bases map to TRBD1. The germline CDR1 and CDR2 sequences are SGHAT and FQNNGV. There are 18 residues in the CDR3. V lost 1 base, J lost 5 bases, and 11 bases stayed unmatched. In DNA form, the CDR3 reads TGTGCCAGCAGCTTAGTCGCCCTTGACAGGGAGCATAATTCACCCCTCCACTTT. It codes for CASSLVALDREHNSPLHF.

The rearrangement joins TRBV9 to TRBJ2-7, with D perhaps being TRBD1 or TRBD2 (5 bases each). CDR1 is SGDLS and CDR2 is YYNGEE in the germline V gene. This CDR3 region has 16 residues. Trimming stripped 4 bases from V and 1 base from J, with 18 bases between. The DNA for the CDR3 is TGTGCCAGCAGCCCAGGAGCGGACAAGCTATCCTACGAGCAGTACTTC. Protein product: CASSPGADKLSYEQYF.

The V call is TRBV13, the J call TRBJ2-3, with a weak D call TRBD2 (6 bases). Germline assignment: CDR1 PRHDT and CDR2 FYEKMQ (reference sequence). The V end was cut by 0 bases, the J end by 1 base, with 14 bases between. The CDR3 sequence is 17 residues long. CDR3 sequence (DNA): TGTGCCAGCAGCTTAGGTAGGGGCGGCGGGGGCACAGATACGCAGTATTTT. Its translation is CASSLGRGGGGTDTQYF.